This TCR beta chain was obtained from a study of shared clonotypes between healthy human individuals. Assay used: immunoSEQ multiplex PCR; TCRdb lists only in-frame clones, some missing. Of over 1.5 million clones in the sample, approximately 98% were seen once. The CDR3 consists of 11 residues. In its sample, this clone was seen once. V usage is TRBV21-1 and J usage is TRBJ2-7. TRBV21-1 counts as a pseudogene. Sequenced input: naive CD4+ T cells sorted from blood. Subset denoted: CD45RA+ positively selected. This TCR derives from a man under 40 in good health. CDR3 protein: CASHWIYEQYF. The CDR3 DNA reads as TGTGCCAGCCATTGGATTTACGAGCAGTACTTC.